These 7 T cell receptor beta chains share one sample of origin, sequenced in a study of OX40 agonist ivuxolimab in advanced cancers. Repertoires were generated with immunoSEQ multiplex PCR, while TCRdb's copy carries only in-frame clones and drops some. The data show around 76,000 clones, almost 85% seen once. The sample was CD4+ or CD8+ T cells sorted from blood, taken in a trial of the OX40 agonist ivuxolimab. The origin of the receptors is an adult with an advanced solid tumor such as melanoma, head and neck, liver or kidney cancer.

This chain uses TRBV7-3 with TRBJ2-5, with 12 bases matching TRBD2. Trimming removed 4 bases from V and 5 bases from J; junction bases left unmatched: 5. Germline-derived CDR1 and CDR2 are SGHTA and FQGTGA. The CDR3 totals 15 residues. CDR3 nucleotides: TGTGCCAGCAGCTGGTCCGGACTAGCGGGGGAGACCCAGTACTTC. It specifies CASSWSGLAGETQYF.

The chain employs TRBV6-1 and TRBJ1-2, with D uncertain. Germline V gene sequence: CDR1 MNHNS, CDR2 SASEGT. The length of the CDR3 is 13 residues. Trimming removed 1 base from V and 14 bases from J, with 17 bases in between. Written as DNA, the CDR3 is TGTGCCAGCAGTGAAGGGACCCCGGGTGCGAAGACCTTC. Its protein is CASSEGTPGAKTF.

The chain is built from TRBV10-3 and TRBJ2-1; 7 nucleotides line up with TRBD1. Germline lookup yields CDR1 ENHRY and CDR2 SYGVKD. Unmatched junction bases numbered 15, after V lost 6 bases and J lost 7 bases. CDR3 size: 16 residues. The CDR3 DNA reads TGTGCCATCAGACAGGGGTCACAATGGGAGAGGAATGAGCAGTTCTTC. Translating it yields CAIRQGSQWERNEQFF.

The chain employs TRBV19 and TRBJ2-3; tentatively, D is TRBD1 or TRBD2 (5 bases each). V was clipped by 3 bases and J by 5 bases, with 12 bases between them. The CDR3 contains 14 residues. Looked up from germline, CDR1 is LNHDA and CDR2 is SQIVND (reference sequence). The CDR3 region has the DNA TGTGCCAGTAGTATGGGGCCGAGGGGAGATACGCAGTATTTT. This encodes CASSMGPRGDTQYF.

This clone appeared a single time. The chain is built from TRBV6-5 and TRBJ2-1, with D hard to call. Trimming stripped 0 bases from V and 5 bases from J, with 11 bases between. Germline lookup yields CDR1 MNHEY and CDR2 SVGAGI. The CDR3 is 15 residues long. The CDR3, as DNA: TGTGCCAGCAGTTACTCAGGTTCCAGAAACAATGAGCAGTTCTTC. This translates into CASSYSGSRNNEQFF.

The chain has TRBV14 and TRBJ2-2; the D gene could be TRBD1 or TRBD2 (5 bases each). Trimming removed 4 bases at V and 1 base at J, with 16 bases between. Germline loops: CDR1 SGHDN, CDR2 FVKESK. The CDR3 spans 17 residues. The chain's CDR3 is CASSLQAGTVNTGELFF. The CDR3 bases are TGTGCCAGCAGCCTTCAAGCCGGGACGGTGAACACCGGGGAGCTGTTTTTT.

The gene calls are TRBV7-6 and TRBJ2-3, with TRBD1 identical over 7 bases. This CDR3 comprises 14 residues. Germline CDR1 reads SGHVS; CDR2 reads FNYEAQ. The trim removed 3 bases at V and 4 bases at J, leaving 4 bases unmatched. The CDR3 is CASSFTGTADTQYF. CDR3 bases: TGTGCCAGCAGCTTTACCGGGACAGCAGATACGCAGTATTTT.